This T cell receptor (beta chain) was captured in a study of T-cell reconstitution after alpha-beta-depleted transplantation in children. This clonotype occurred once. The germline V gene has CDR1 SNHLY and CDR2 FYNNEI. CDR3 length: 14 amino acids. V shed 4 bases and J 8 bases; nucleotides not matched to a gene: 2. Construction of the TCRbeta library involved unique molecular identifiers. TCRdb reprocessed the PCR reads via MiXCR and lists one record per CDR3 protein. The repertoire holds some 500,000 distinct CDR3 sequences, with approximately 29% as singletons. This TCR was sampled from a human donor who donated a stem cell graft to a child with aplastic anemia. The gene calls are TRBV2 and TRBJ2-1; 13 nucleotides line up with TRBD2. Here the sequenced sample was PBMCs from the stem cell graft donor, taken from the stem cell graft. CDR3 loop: CASSGTSGRDEQFF. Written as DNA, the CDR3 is TGTGCCAGCAGTGGGACTAGCGGGAGAGATGAGCAGTTCTTC.